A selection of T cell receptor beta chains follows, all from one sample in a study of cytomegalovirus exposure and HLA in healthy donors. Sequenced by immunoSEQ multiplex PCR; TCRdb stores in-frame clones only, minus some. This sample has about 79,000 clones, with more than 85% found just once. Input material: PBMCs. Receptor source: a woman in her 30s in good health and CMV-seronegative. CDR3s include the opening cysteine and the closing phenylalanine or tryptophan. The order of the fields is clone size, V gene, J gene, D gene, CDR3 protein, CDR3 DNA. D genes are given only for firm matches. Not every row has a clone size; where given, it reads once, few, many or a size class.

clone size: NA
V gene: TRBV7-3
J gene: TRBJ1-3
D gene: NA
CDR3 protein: CASSSRSSGNTIYF
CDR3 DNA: TGTGCCAGCAGCTCCAGATCCTCTGGAAACACCATATATTTT

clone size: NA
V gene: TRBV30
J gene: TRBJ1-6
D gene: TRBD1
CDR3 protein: CAWRGQVNSPLHF
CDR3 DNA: TGTGCCTGGAGGGGACAGGTAAATTCACCCCTCCACTTT

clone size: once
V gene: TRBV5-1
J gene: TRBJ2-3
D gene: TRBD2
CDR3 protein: CASSVAGGGSDTQYF
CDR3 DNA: TGCGCCAGCAGCGTGGCGGGAGGAGGGTCAGATACGCAGTATTTT

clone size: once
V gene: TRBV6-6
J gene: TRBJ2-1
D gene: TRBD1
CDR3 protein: CASSYPDRGRIDEQFF
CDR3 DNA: TGTGCCAGCAGTTATCCGGACAGGGGGCGCATCGATGAGCAGTTCTTC

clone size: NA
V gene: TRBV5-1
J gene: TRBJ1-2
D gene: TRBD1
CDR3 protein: CASSNQGAGAPPYGYTF
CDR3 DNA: TGCGCCAGCAGCAACCAGGGGGCGGGGGCCCCTCCCTATGGCTACACCTTC

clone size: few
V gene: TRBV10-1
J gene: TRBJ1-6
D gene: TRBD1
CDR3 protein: CASSEWGQAINPPLHF
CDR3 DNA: TGCGCCAGCAGTGAGTGGGGACAGGCCATTAATCCACCCCTCCACTTT

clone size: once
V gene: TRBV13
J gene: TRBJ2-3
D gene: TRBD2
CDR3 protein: CASSWGLAGTDTQYF
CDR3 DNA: TGTGCCAGCAGCTGGGGACTAGCGGGCACAGATACGCAGTATTTT

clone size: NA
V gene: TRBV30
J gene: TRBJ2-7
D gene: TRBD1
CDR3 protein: CAWSLGQGTSAQQYF
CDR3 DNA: TGTGCCTGGAGTCTCGGACAGGGTACCTCAGCACAGCAGTACTTC

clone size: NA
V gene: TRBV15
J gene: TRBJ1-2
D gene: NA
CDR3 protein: CATSRDRGVGNGYTF
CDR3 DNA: TGTGCCACCAGCAGAGATCGAGGAGTTGGAAATGGCTACACCTTC

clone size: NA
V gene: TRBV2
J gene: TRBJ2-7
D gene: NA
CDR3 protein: CASSVFGEQYF
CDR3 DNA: TGTGCCAGCAGTGTTTTCGGCGAGCAGTACTTC